Shown below are 17 T cell receptor beta chains from a single sample sequenced in a study of T-cell memory formation after mild COVID-19. A single record per CDR3 protein comes from TCRdb applying MiXCR to the 5' RACE reads. The table includes around 80,000 distinct CDR3 sequences, 10% to 15% detected once. The sequencing input was PBMCs or a T cell subset sorted from them (not recorded which). These receptors originate from a young man who had mild COVID-19 (a few samples of this study predate the infection). Cell type and time point are not known.

V and J are TRBV4-1 and TRBJ2-3, with 11 bases fitting TRBD2. CDR3 length: 17 residues. Germline CDR1 and CDR2: MGHRA and YSYEKL. V was clipped by 1 base and J by 2 bases; unmatched bases: 5. CDR3 residues: CASSQVASGGFTDTQYF. The DNA of the CDR3 is TGCGCCAGCAGCCAAGTGGCTAGCGGGGGGTTCACAGATACGCAGTATTTT.

The table lists this clonotype with many counts. V is TRBV5-1 and J is TRBJ2-7; D might be TRBD1 (5 bases). From germline, CDR1 is SGHRS and CDR2 YFSETQ. With 1 base removed from V and 4 bases from J, the gap between germline ends came to 6 bases. The CDR3 contains 12 residues. The CDR3 sequence: CASSLTGYEQYV. CDR3 coding DNA: TGCGCCAGCAGCTTGACAGGATACGAGCAGTACGTC.

There are a few counts of this clonotype. The rearrangement uses TRBV6-5 and TRBJ1-2; 10 bases are a match to TRBD1. Trimming at V came to 2 bases and at J to 3 bases, leaving 6 bases not matched to a gene. The CDR3 covers 16 residues. The germline CDR1 and CDR2 sequences are MNHEY and SVGAGI. The CDR3: CASSYSGTGAHYGYTF. CDR3 bases: TGTGCCAGCAGTTACAGTGGGACAGGGGCTCACTATGGCTACACCTTC.

This clonotype showed up many times. The CDR3 coding sequence is TGCAGTGCCGACCTGGTGGGGGAGATCCAAGAGACCCAGTACTTC. It yields the protein CSADLVGEIQETQYF. The chain carries TRBV20-1 and TRBJ2-5, with D perhaps TRBD1 or TRBD2 (5 bases each). From germline, CDR1 is DFQATT and CDR2 SNEGSKA (reference sequence). The CDR3 loop spans 15 amino acids. V lost 6 bases to trimming and J lost 1 base, with 18 bases between them.

The chain links TRBV7-9 to TRBJ2-1; D is uncertain. The CDR3 consists of 16 residues. CDR1 is SEHNR, CDR2 FQNEAQ, per germline (reference sequence). V gave up 4 bases and J gave up 5 bases, with 18 bases separating them. The chain's CDR3 is CASSSVGWQVNNEQFF. The CDR3 DNA reads as TGTGCCAGCAGCTCGGTGGGGTGGCAGGTCAACAATGAGCAGTTCTTC.

This clonotype has only a few counts. V gene TRBV6-2 or TRBV6-3 combines with J gene TRBJ2-7; D unresolved. Germline CDR1 and CDR2: MNHEY and SVGEGT. The CDR3 consists of 12 residues. V was cut by 7 bases and J by 3 bases, with 10 bases left in between. The CDR3: CASKAGFYEQYV. Here the CDR3 DNA reads TGTGCCAGCAAAGCAGGTTTCTACGAGCAGTACGTC.

This clonotype showed up just a few times. V gene TRBV20-1 combines with J gene TRBJ2-5; 11 positions match TRBD2. V was clipped by 1 base and J by 5 bases; unmatched bases: 9. Germline V gene lookup returns CDR1 DFQATT and CDR2 SNEGSKA (reference sequence). The CDR3 is 16 residues long. CDR3: CSARGSSGGRWETQYF. Written as DNA, the CDR3 is TGCAGTGCTAGAGGATCTAGCGGGGGGAGATGGGAGACCCAGTACTTC.

V gene TRBV7-9 combines with J gene TRBJ2-2; 8 nucleotides match TRBD2. Germline loops: CDR1 SEHNR, CDR2 FQNEAQ (reference sequence). V was clipped by 4 bases and J by 4 bases; unmatched bases: 8. The CDR3 extends over 16 amino acids. In nucleotides, the CDR3 is TGTGCCAGCAGCTCCCCCCGGGAGGGGCGCACCGGGGAGCTGTTTTTT. Encoded protein: CASSSPREGRTGELFF.

The V gene is TRBV4-1, the J gene TRBJ1-2; 10 nucleotides match TRBD1. The CDR3 loop spans 20 amino acids. Germline assignment: CDR1 MGHRA and CDR2 YSYEKL. The V gene end was trimmed by 4 bases and the J gene end by 2 bases; junction bases not matched to a gene: 19. This CDR3 is CASSRVTWGTGAYGNYGYTF. As DNA, the CDR3 is TGCGCCAGCAGCCGGGTGACTTGGGGGACAGGGGCGTATGGGAACTATGGCTACACCTTC.

Only a few counts were recorded for this clonotype. V and J are TRBV11-2 and TRBJ2-3; 11 bases map to TRBD2. J lost 6 bases, V lost 5 bases, and 10 bases had no gene match. This CDR3 is 16 amino acids long. Germline CDR1 reads SGHAT; CDR2 reads FQNNGV. CDR3 DNA: TGTGCCAGCAGCCTTTCACTAGCGGGGGTTTCCGATACGCAGTATTTT. As protein: CASSLSLAGVSDTQYF.

The genes are TRBV29-1 and TRBJ2-2; D is unclear. V was clipped by 3 bases and J by 0 bases, with 8 bases between them. This CDR3 has 14 residues. The germline V gene has CDR1 SQVTM and CDR2 ANQGSEA. CDR3 nucleotides: TGCAGCGTTGATGTCGCCGCGAACACCGGGGAGCTGTTTTTT. Translated: CSVDVAANTGELFF.

The chain links TRBV4-2 to TRBJ2-3; D unclear. Germline-derived CDR1 and CDR2 are LGHNA and YNFKEQ. V lost 0 bases and J lost 6, with 10 bases in between. The CDR3 length is 14 residues. Here the CDR3 reads CASSQEGSMDTQYF. Written as DNA, the CDR3 is TGTGCCAGCAGCCAAGAGGGGTCGATGGATACGCAGTATTTT.

The chain joins TRBV7-9 to TRBJ1-4, with 7 bases identical to TRBD1. CDR3 length: 15 amino acids. Germline CDR1 SEHNR, CDR2 FQNEAQ (reference sequence). Trimming took 3 bases from V and 4 from J; bases not matched to a gene: 5. CDR3 sequence: CASSFPGQSNEKLFF. Written as DNA, the CDR3 is TGTGCCAGCAGCTTTCCGGGACAGAGTAATGAAAAACTGTTTTTT.

This clonotype was found a few times. The J gene is TRBJ1-2, the V gene TRBV7-3; perhaps TRBD1 as D (6 bases). The CDR3 runs to 13 residues. V gave up 2 bases and J gave up 8 bases, with 12 bases separating them. Germline assignment: CDR1 SGHTA and CDR2 FQGTGA. The CDR3 spells CASSLPGAEGYTF. The CDR3 bases are TGTGCCAGCAGCTTACCGGGGGCGGAGGGCTACACCTTC.

This rearrangement joins TRBV2 to TRBJ2-2; D uncertain. V shed 3 bases and J shed 2 bases, with 10 bases lying between them. Germline V gene data show CDR1 as SNHLY and CDR2 as FYNNEI. CDR3 length: 15 residues. The chain's CDR3 is CASSELSRNTGELFF. CDR3 sequence (DNA): TGTGCCAGCAGTGAGCTATCCCGCAACACCGGGGAGCTGTTTTTT.

This clonotype showed up just a few times. J is TRBJ2-5 and V is TRBV15, with a tentative D call TRBD1 (5 bases). Per the germline V gene, CDR1 is LNHNV and CDR2 is YYDKDF (reference sequence). The ends were cut back, 6 bases at V and 0 bases at J, with 11 bases in the middle. This CDR3 is built from 14 residues. The chain's CDR3 is CATRGRAYQETQYF. The CDR3 DNA is TGTGCCACCAGAGGCAGGGCGTACCAAGAGACCCAGTACTTC.

This clonotype came up a few times. The chain links TRBV29-1 to TRBJ1-2; perhaps TRBD1 as D (5 bases). Deletions cut 6 bases from V and 7 bases from J, with 12 bases between. This CDR3 comprises 11 residues. Germline CDR1 reads SQVTM; CDR2 reads ANQGSEA. Here the CDR3 reads CSVTERGGYTF. CDR3 DNA sequence: TGCAGCGTGACAGAACGTGGTGGCTACACCTTC.